Below are 21 T cell receptor beta chains sequenced from a single sample in a study of cytotoxic CD8 clonotypes in ibrutinib-treated CLL (dated by TCRdb to the early 2020s). The library was produced with the immunoSEQ multiplex PCR assay. The source is immuneACCESS, and TCRdb retained only in-frame sequences with V and J called. Part of the clones is not carried over; for the studies checked, unresolved V genes explain less than half of this, and the remainder is unexplained. This sample is represented by 6,000 or so clones; around 79% of them were singletons. The ten largest clones take up around 5% of the sample. The sequencing here drew on PBMCs, taken before ibrutinib treatment. Receptor source: a human donor with chronic lymphocytic leukemia.

This clone showed up just a few times. V usage is TRBV21-1 and J usage is TRBJ2-6; TRBD2 is taken as the D call from the table, unchecked against the DNA. TRBV21-1 is a pseudogene segment. This CDR3 has 22 residues. The CDR3 region is CASSKTRGWLAGGPRGANVLTF. The CDR3 DNA is TGTGCCAGCAGCAAAACTCGGGGCTGGCTAGCGGGAGGGCCGCGAGGGGCCAACGTCCTGACTTTC.

The chain links TRBV6-1 to TRBJ1-2, with 9 bases that match TRBD1. The CDR3 is 14 amino acids. With V trimmed by 5 bases and J by 8 bases, 9 bases remained unmatched. Germline V gene sequence: CDR1 MNHNS, CDR2 SASEGT. CDR3 region: CASSNTQGAKGYTF. Written as DNA, the CDR3 is TGTGCCAGCAGTAACACACAGGGGGCGAAGGGCTACACCTTC.

This chain connects TRBV5-1 to TRBJ2-3, with D unresolved. The germline V gene encodes CDR1 SGHRS and CDR2 YFSETQ. V was trimmed by 3 bases and J by 0 bases, leaving 11 bases between them. The CDR3 covers 15 residues. Here the CDR3 reads CASSSSRISTDTQYF. The CDR3 DNA is TGCGCCAGCAGCTCCAGTCGGATTAGCACAGATACGCAGTATTTT.

J is TRBJ1-2 and V is TRBV25-1; 7 bases are shared with TRBD1. With 9 bases clipped from V and 8 bases from J, the junction kept 6 bases outside the gene matches. CDR3 length: 11 amino acids. The germline gives CDR1 MGHDK, CDR2 SYGVNS. The CDR3, as DNA: TGTGCCAGTGGGAGGGGGCTCGGCTACACCTTC. It codes for CASGRGLGYTF.

The CDR3 nucleotides are TGCGCGGGCAAGCAGGGCTTCACTGAAGCTTTCTTT. Translating gives CAGKQGFTEAFF. The genes are TRBV29-1 and TRBJ1-1, with a possible D match to TRBD1 (5 bases). In germline, CDR1 is SQVTM, CDR2 ANQGSEA. This CDR3 has 12 amino acids.

This chain links TRBV6-5 with TRBJ1-5, with D uncertain. V shed 8 bases and J shed 6 bases, with 20 bases lying between them. CDR3 length: 15 residues. CDR1 and CDR2 (germline): MNHEY, SVGAGI. CDR3: CASRIRPGGSQPQHF. The CDR3 DNA follows: TGTGCCAGCCGAATTCGACCCGGAGGGAGTCAGCCCCAGCATTTT.

The V gene is TRBV5-6, the J gene TRBJ1-2; D may be TRBD1 (6 bases). The CDR3 length is 13 residues. Trimming cost V 6 bases and J 4 bases, with 13 bases left between them. The germline gives CDR1 SGHDT, CDR2 YYEEEE. The CDR3 is CASKRQDPYGYTF. The DNA of the CDR3 is TGTGCCAGCAAGAGACAGGATCCCTATGGCTACACCTTC.

The CDR3 coding sequence is TGTGCCAGCAGTTACGGGCGGCACAATCAGCCCCAGCATTTT. Residues: CASSYGRHNQPQHF. The V gene is TRBV6-5, the J gene TRBJ1-5; D ambiguous. Germline V gene lookup returns CDR1 MNHEY and CDR2 SVGAGI. The length of the CDR3 is 14 residues. The V end lost 2 bases, the J end lost 3 bases, and 8 bases lay between the germline ends.

The chain is built from TRBV6-5 and TRBJ1-2; tentatively, D is TRBD1 (5 bases). This CDR3 region has 14 residues. V gave up 0 bases and J gave up 3 bases, with 8 bases separating them. Germline loops: CDR1 MNHEY, CDR2 SVGAGI. In DNA, the CDR3 is TGTGCCAGCAGTTACTCCAGAGGGGACTATGGCTACACCTTC. Its translation is CASSYSRGDYGYTF.

The chain joins TRBV7-9 to TRBJ1-2; the D gene is possibly TRBD1 (5 bases). The CDR3 covers 15 residues. Trimming left V 4 bases short and J 3 bases short, with 15 bases between. Germline values: CDR1 SEHNR, CDR2 FQNEAQ (reference sequence). CDR3 loop: CASSSSGVDYYGYTF. The CDR3 nucleotides are TGTGCCAGCAGCTCTTCGGGGGTTGACTACTATGGCTACACCTTC.

This clone was counted a single time. V and J are TRBV6-5 and TRBJ1-1; D is undetermined. Germline V gives CDR1 MNHEY, CDR2 SVGAGI. V was clipped by 6 bases and J by 1 base, with 9 bases between them. The CDR3 has 13 amino acids. CDR3 residues: CASSTYQNTEAFF. In nucleotides, the CDR3 is TGTGCCAGCAGCACCTACCAGAACACTGAAGCTTTCTTT.

V usage is TRBV7-6 and J usage is TRBJ1-4; no firm D call. There are 14 residues in the CDR3. V dropped 5 bases and J dropped 6 bases, with 13 bases sitting between them. Looked up from germline, CDR1 is SGHVS and CDR2 is FNYEAQ. CDR3 DNA sequence: TGTGCCAGCAGCCCCCTTTCCGCCGATGAAAAACTGTTTTTT. This gives the protein CASSPLSADEKLFF.

This clone showed up just once. This rearrangement joins TRBV10-2 to TRBJ2-7, with 9 bases identical to TRBD2. This CDR3 has 14 amino acids. The V gene's germline CDR1 is WSHSY and CDR2 SAAADI. V lost 6 bases, J lost 6 bases, and 9 bases stayed unmatched. CDR3 DNA sequence: TGCGCCAGCAGACCTCCGGGACTAGCATTCGAGCAGTACTTC. The encoded protein is CASRPPGLAFEQYF.

The chain couples TRBV18 to TRBJ2-7; 11 positions agree with TRBD2. Germline V CDR1 and CDR2: KGHSH, LQKENI. The CDR3 contains 16 residues. With 3 bases clipped from V and 3 bases from J, the junction kept 7 bases outside the gene matches. Here the CDR3 reads CASSPVLTSGNYEQYF. The CDR3 DNA reads as TGTGCCAGCTCACCGGTCCTGACTAGCGGGAACTACGAGCAGTACTTC.

V is TRBV27 and J is TRBJ2-1; the match to TRBD2 covers 10 bases. V dropped 1 base and J dropped 0; count of bases not matched to a gene: 12. The CDR3 is made up of 20 amino acids. Germline V gene lookup returns CDR1 MNHEY and CDR2 SMNVEV (reference sequence). The CDR3 nucleotides are TGTGCCAGCAGTTTATTGGGACTAGCGACGACGTCGGGCTCCTACAATGAGCAGTTCTTC. Protein product: CASSLLGLATTSGSYNEQFF.

The chain employs TRBV7-2 and TRBJ1-1; no clear D gene. V shed 3 bases and J shed 4 bases, with 12 bases lying between them. Germline V gives CDR1 SGHTA, CDR2 FQGNSA. The CDR3 runs 14 residues. CDR3 sequence reads: CASSLTSGSTEAFF. The CDR3 nucleotides are TGTGCCAGCAGCTTGACCTCCGGGAGCACTGAAGCTTTCTTT.

The chain joins TRBV27 to TRBJ1-1, with TRBD1 as a possible D gene (5 bases). The germline V and J ends were trimmed by 7 bases and 1 base, with 16 bases remaining between them. CDR1 MNHEY and CDR2 SMNVEV come from the germline V gene (reference sequence). The CDR3 totals 15 residues. CDR3 nucleotides: TGTGCCAGCACCCCTTGGGGGGGATCGAACACTGAAGCTTTCTTT. It encodes CASTPWGGSNTEAFF.

This chain links TRBV5-1 with TRBJ2-7; 9 bases are shared with TRBD2. This CDR3 contains 13 residues. Germline V gives CDR1 SGHRS, CDR2 YFSETQ. V shed 5 bases, J shed 7 bases, and the junction held 7 bases outside the gene matches. CDR3 region: CASRASGDEEQYF. The CDR3 DNA is TGCGCCAGCAGGGCTAGCGGGGACGAGGAGCAGTACTTC.

V gene TRBV18 combines with J gene TRBJ2-7, with D perhaps being TRBD1 or TRBD2 (6 bases each). V was clipped by 4 bases and J by 4 bases, with 11 bases between them. CDR1 is KGHSH and CDR2 is LQKENI in the germline V gene. The CDR3 is 13 residues long. The CDR3 spells CASSLQGGYEQYF. CDR3 nucleotides: TGTGCCAGCTCACTTCAAGGGGGGTACGAGCAGTACTTC.

The chain uses TRBV7-8 and TRBJ1-2; D unresolved. This CDR3 region has 15 residues. Germline CDR1 and CDR2: SGHVS and FQNEAQ. V was pared by 4 bases and J by 4 bases, with 16 bases between. The CDR3 DNA follows: TGTGCCAGCAGCTCCAATTACGGCGGGAGCTATGGCTACACCTTC. Its protein product is CASSSNYGGSYGYTF.

V is TRBV6-5 and J is TRBJ2-2; D could derive from TRBD1 or TRBD2 (5 bases each). The V and J ends lost 0 bases and 6 bases respectively, with 8 bases between them. Looked up from germline, CDR1 is MNHEY and CDR2 is SVGAGI. There are 14 residues in the CDR3. CDR3 amino acids: CASSYSLGAGELFF. As DNA, the CDR3 is TGTGCCAGCAGTTACTCGTTGGGGGCCGGGGAGCTGTTTTTT.